This TCR beta chain was recorded in a study of blood T cell repertoires in COVID-19. In the original analysis: Cell counts per sample came from amplifying reference gene primers. Measured with immunoSEQ multiplex PCR; TCRdb has only the in-frame clones, and not every one. The V and J calls and clone size were taken over from that table, and D and trimming were inferred from the DNA. The sample has 150,000 or so clones, around 84% seen once. This CDR3 spans 13 amino acids. V was pared by 5 bases and J by 6 bases, with 16 bases between. Germline CDR1 is GTSNPN and CDR2 is SVGIG (reference sequence). The clonotype comes from an older woman with acute or convalescent COVID-19. V usage is TRBV30 and J usage is TRBJ1-1, with D perhaps TRBD1 (5 bases). Sequencing was performed on peripheral blood. CDR3 DNA: TGTGCCTGGTCCCCCTCAGGGTTATCTGAAGCTTTCTTT. Amino acid sequence: CAWSPSGLSEAFF.